This entry lists 14 T cell receptor beta chains sequenced from one sample in a study of blood T cell repertoires in COVID-19. Measured with immunoSEQ multiplex PCR; TCRdb has only the in-frame clones, and not every one. The repertoire includes 200,000 to 250,000 clones, roughly 84% of them detected once, and 7.4% sits in the top ten. The source material was peripheral blood. The receptors originated from a woman in her forties or fifties with acute or convalescent COVID-19.

V and J are TRBV5-4 and TRBJ2-2, with a weak D call TRBD1 (5 bases). V lost 2 bases and J lost 5, with 10 bases in between. CDR3 size: 14 residues. The germline V gene encodes CDR1 SGHNT and CDR2 YYREEE (reference sequence). The CDR3 is CASSLWQGTGELFF. CDR3 DNA sequence: TGTGCCAGCAGCTTATGGCAGGGAACCGGGGAGCTGTTTTTT. Full variable domain (rest looked up from reference TRBV5-4 and TRBJ2-2): ETGVTQSPTHLIKTRGQQVTLRCSSQSGHNTVSWYQQALGQGPQFIFQYYREEENGRGNFPPRFSGLQFPNYSSELNVNALELDDSALYLCASSLWQGTGELFFGEGSRLTVL.

The chain couples TRBV3-1 (or the pseudogene TRBV3-2) to TRBJ2-1, with a tentative D call TRBD1 (6 bases). Germline assignment: CDR1 LGHDT and CDR2 YNNKEL (reference sequence). The CDR3 contains 17 residues. V was trimmed by 0 bases and J by 7 bases, leaving 19 bases between them. The CDR3 DNA is TGTGCCAGCAGCCAAGATATGGGCAGGGGAGATGAAAATGAGCAGTTCTTC. Amino acids: CASSQDMGRGDENEQFF.

V is TRBV27 and J is TRBJ2-1; 12 bases are shared with TRBD2. CDR1 MNHEY and CDR2 SMNVEV come from the germline V gene (reference sequence). Trimming cost V 6 bases and J 2 bases; bases outside gene matches: 11. This CDR3 contains 18 residues. The CDR3, as DNA: TGTGCCAGCAGGAGACTAGCGGGAGTTACGGTCGCCTACAATGAGCAGTTCTTC. It yields the protein CASRRLAGVTVAYNEQFF.

This chain links TRBV3-1 (or the pseudogene TRBV3-2) with TRBJ2-7; 9 bases are shared with TRBD2. CDR3 length: 15 residues. The V gene end was trimmed by 0 bases and the J gene end by 6 bases; junction bases not matched to a gene: 6. In germline, CDR1 is LGHDT, CDR2 YNNKEL (reference sequence). DNA for the CDR3: TGTGCCAGCAGCCAAGATCTGCGGGGGGGACTCGAGCAGTACTTC. Translating gives CASSQDLRGGLEQYF.

V gene TRBV28 combines with J gene TRBJ2-1, with 11 bases lining up with TRBD2. CDR1 is MDHEN, CDR2 SYDVKM, per germline. V lost 6 bases to trimming and J lost 2 bases; unmatched junction nucleotides: 6. The CDR3 is 16 residues long. The CDR3 nucleotides read TGTGCCAGCAGCATTAGGGGACTAGCGGCCTACAATGAGCAGTTCTTC. Translating it yields CASSIRGLAAYNEQFF. The full variable domain, rest sourced from reference TRBV28 and TRBJ2-1, is DVKVTQSSRYLVKRTGEKVFLECVQDMDHENMFWYRQDPGLGLRLIYFSYDVKMKEKGDIPEGYSVSREKKERFSLILESASTNQTSMYLCASSIRGLAAYNEQFFGPGTRLTVL.

This chain joins TRBV24-1 and TRBJ1-4; D is ambiguous. Germline CDR1 reads KGHDR; CDR2 reads SFDVKD. The V gene lost 6 bases and the J gene lost 0 bases, with 4 bases spanning the gap. This CDR3 is 13 amino acids long. The CDR3 sequence: CATSPATNEKLFF. The CDR3 bases are TGTGCCACCAGTCCTGCAACTAATGAAAAACTGTTTTTT.

This clone showed up just a few times. This chain uses TRBV6-5 with TRBJ2-7, with D perhaps TRBD1 (6 bases). Germline loops: CDR1 MNHEY, CDR2 SVGAGI. The V gene lost 8 bases and the J gene lost 2 bases, with 13 bases spanning the gap. There are 13 residues in the CDR3. The CDR3 sequence: CASSRDTTYEQYF. CDR3 bases: TGTGCCAGCTCCAGGGACACTACCTACGAGCAGTACTTC.

This clone was counted a few times. The sample carries other DNA sequences with the same CDR3. CDR3 sequence: CASSLGRARTDTQYF. CDR3 in DNA: TGCGCCAGCAGCCTGGGGAGGGCACGCACAGATACGCAGTATTTT. V gene TRBV5-1 combines with J gene TRBJ2-3, with TRBD2 identical over 7 bases. The V gene end was trimmed by 4 bases and the J gene end by 1 base; junction bases not matched to a gene: 6. The CDR3 extends over 15 amino acids. From germline, CDR1 is SGHRS and CDR2 YFSETQ.

The chain uses TRBV5-1 and TRBJ2-3, with 7 nucleotides matching TRBD1. This CDR3 is built from 14 residues. J lost 2 bases, V lost 4 bases, and 4 bases had no gene match. Germline assignment: CDR1 SGHRS and CDR2 YFSETQ. CDR3 sequence (DNA): TGCGCCAGCAGCCCGGGACAGAACACAGATACGCAGTATTTT. Translated: CASSPGQNTDTQYF.

The gene calls are TRBV28 and TRBJ1-6, with a possible D match to TRBD1 (6 bases). Germline loops: CDR1 MDHEN, CDR2 SYDVKM. The CDR3 runs 14 residues. The V end was cut by 3 bases, the J end by 6 bases, with 9 bases between. DNA of the CDR3: TGTGCCAGCAGTTTTGGCAGGGGTAATTCACCCCTCCACTTT. This gives the protein CASSFGRGNSPLHF.

In this sample, this clone turned up once. The chain employs TRBV28 and TRBJ1-4; 9 bases match TRBD1. CDR1 is MDHEN, CDR2 SYDVKM, per germline. The V and J ends lost 10 bases and 8 bases, in that order; junction bases with no gene match: 11. CDR3 length equals 14 residues. This CDR3 reads CATQTGGGTEKLFF. The CDR3 nucleotides read TGTGCCACTCAAACAGGGGGCGGTACGGAAAAACTGTTTTTT.

The chain is built from TRBV19 and TRBJ1-2, with 12 bases aligning to TRBD1. The length of the CDR3 is 16 residues. Unmatched junction bases numbered 12, after V lost 5 bases and J lost 8 bases. Germline V gene lookup returns CDR1 LNHDA and CDR2 SQIVND (reference sequence). The CDR3 DNA reads TGTGCCAGTAGTCCCCAATCCGGGACAGGGGGCGTCGGCTACACCTTC. It codes for CASSPQSGTGGVGYTF.

The V call is TRBV18, the J call TRBJ2-3; TRBD2 aligns across 12 bases. Germline loops: CDR1 KGHSH, CDR2 LQKENI. Germline trimming cut 1 base from V and 1 base from J; bases unmatched to any gene: 6. The CDR3 is 18 amino acids. In nucleotides, the CDR3 is TGTGCCAGCTCACCACGCATCACTAGCGGGGGGCGCACAGATACGCAGTATTTT. It encodes CASSPRITSGGRTDTQYF.

The gene calls are TRBV5-1 and TRBJ2-1; TRBD2 aligns across 7 bases. The length of the CDR3 is 12 residues. Per germline, CDR1 SGHRS and CDR2 YFSETQ. After removal of 7 bases from V and 10 bases from J, the junction contained 8 bases not matched to a gene. CDR3 residues: CASGGEAREQFF. The DNA of the CDR3 is TGCGCCAGCGGGGGGGAGGCGAGAGAGCAGTTCTTC.